The present entry profiles one T cell receptor (beta chain) with its context. The sample belongs to a study of T cells in tumors and immune-related adverse events. Germline values: CDR1 SGHVS, CDR2 FNYEAQ. The CDR3 spans 15 residues. V gave up 3 bases and J gave up 8 bases, with 16 bases separating them. The table came from immunoSEQ multiplex PCR; TCRdb's copy has only in-frame clones and leaves some out. This table has about 22,000 clones, about 89% appearing once. The clonotype was recovered from a female donor with metastatic renal cell carcinoma. Sequenced here: lymph node tissue, sampled from a patient treated with anti-PD-1 therapy. The chain links TRBV7-6 to TRBJ1-4; no clear D. This chain's CDR3 is CASSFSGVVREKLFF. The DNA of the CDR3 is TGTGCCAGCAGCTTCTCCGGGGTAGTAAGGGAAAAACTGTTTTTT.